Below are 27 T cell receptor beta chains sequenced from a single sample in a study of shared clonotypes between healthy human individuals. Only in-frame clones appear in the TCRdb table, and some are missing; sequencing was by immunoSEQ multiplex PCR. The sample lists more than 1,200,000 clones, around 98.5% seen once, with about 0.35% in the top ten. Input material: naive CD4+ T cells sorted from blood. Subset defined: CD45RA+ positively selected. Receptors were obtained from a young man in good health.

This clone was counted a single time. This rearrangement joins TRBV28 to TRBJ2-7, with D hard to call. The CDR3 runs to 15 residues. The germline gives CDR1 MDHEN, CDR2 SYDVKM. V was pared by 0 bases and J by 5 bases, with 14 bases between. CDR3 protein: CASSLWGVLAHEQYF. In DNA, the CDR3 is TGTGCCAGCAGTTTATGGGGTGTATTGGCCCACGAGCAGTACTTC.

Here the CDR3 DNA reads TGTGCCAGCAGTGAATCGGTCGCACAAGAGACCCAGTACTTC. Translating gives CASSESVAQETQYF. This chain connects TRBV25-1 to TRBJ2-5; the D is unclear. Germline-derived CDR1 and CDR2 are MGHDK and SYGVNS. V was trimmed by 1 base and J by 2 bases, leaving 8 bases between them. The CDR3 is 14 residues long.

The CDR3 bases are TGTGCCAGCAACAGGGTAGGGATCCCTAACTATGGCTACACCTTC. This translates into CASNRVGIPNYGYTF. The chain couples TRBV7-2 to TRBJ1-2, with D maybe TRBD1 (6 bases). The germline V gene has CDR1 SGHTA and CDR2 FQGNSA. V gave up 7 bases and J gave up 0 bases, with 15 bases separating them. The CDR3 totals 15 residues.

Points on this clone: The same CDR3 also results from other DNA sequences found in this sample. The chain recombines TRBV11-2 with TRBJ1-2; 8 nucleotides agree with TRBD1. CDR1 and CDR2 from the germline V gene are SGHAT and FQNNGV. J lost 7 bases, V lost 3 bases, and 1 base had no gene match. The CDR3 length is 12 residues. The CDR3 is CASSLDRAGYTF. The DNA for the CDR3 is TGTGCCAGCAGCTTGGACAGGGCTGGCTACACCTTC.

The genes are TRBV19 and TRBJ2-1, with a possible D match to TRBD2 (6 bases). This CDR3 spans 13 amino acids. Trimming removed 5 bases from V and 3 bases from J, with 8 bases in between. Per germline, CDR1 LNHDA and CDR2 SQIVND (reference sequence). As DNA, the CDR3 is TGTGCCAGTAGTCGGGAGTACTACAATGAGCAGTTCTTC. This gives the protein CASSREYYNEQFF.

V usage is TRBV5-6 and J usage is TRBJ2-1, with 7 bases matching TRBD2. This CDR3 has 15 residues. Germline V gene data show CDR1 as SGHDT and CDR2 as YYEEEE. With 0 bases clipped from V and 8 bases from J, the junction kept 8 bases outside the gene matches. For the CDR3, the DNA is TGTGCCAGCAGCTTGGAGGGAGGGGCTAATGATGAGCAGTTCTTC. This gives the protein CASSLEGGANDEQFF. The full variable domain, completed using reference TRBV5-6 and TRBJ2-1, is DAGVTQSPTHLIKTRGQQVTLRCSPKSGHDTVSWYQQALGQGPQFIFQYYEEEERQRGNFPDRFSGHQFPNYSSELNVNALLLGDSALYLCASSLEGGANDEQFFGPGTRLTVL.

CDR3 nucleotide sequence: TGTGCCAGCAGCTCCATACGACTAGCGGGGTACAATGAGCAGTTCTTC. It specifies CASSSIRLAGYNEQFF. This chain links TRBV7-9 with TRBJ2-1; the match to TRBD2 covers 11 bases. This CDR3 is built from 16 residues. J lost 4 bases, V lost 4 bases, and 6 bases had no gene match. CDR1 and CDR2 (germline): SEHNR, FQNEAQ (reference sequence).

The chain couples TRBV5-6 to TRBJ2-2; D call uncertain. Trimming pared 3 bases from V and 0 bases from J, leaving 9 bases between. The length of the CDR3 is 15 residues. Germline CDR1 SGHDT, CDR2 YYEEEE. CDR3 sequence reads: CASSYLLPNTGELFF. The DNA of the CDR3 is TGTGCCAGCAGCTATTTGCTACCGAACACCGGGGAGCTGTTTTTT. Based on the CDR3 plus reference TRBV5-6 and TRBJ2-2, the full variable domain is DAGVTQSPTHLIKTRGQQVTLRCSPKSGHDTVSWYQQALGQGPQFIFQYYEEEERQRGNFPDRFSGHQFPNYSSELNVNALLLGDSALYLCASSYLLPNTGELFFGEGSRLTVL.

Only one count was recorded for this clone. The chain combines TRBV10-1 with TRBJ2-7; D is tentatively TRBD1 or TRBD2 (6 bases each). Germline CDR1 is WNHNN and CDR2 is SYGVQD (reference sequence). The CDR3 sequence is 14 residues long. Trimming cost V 6 bases and J 0 bases, with 12 bases left between them. CDR3 amino acids: CASSLGGSSYEQYF. CDR3 DNA sequence: TGCGCCAGCAGCCTAGGGGGGTCCTCCTACGAGCAGTACTTC.

This clone occurred once. The gene calls are TRBV29-1 and TRBJ2-3, with D maybe TRBD1 (7 bases). Germline assignment: CDR1 SQVTM and CDR2 ANQGSEA. The CDR3 has 14 amino acids. Trimming took off 6 bases at V and 0 bases at J, with 13 bases between the two ends. The CDR3 sequence is CSVEGTASTDTQYF. The CDR3 DNA sequence: TGCAGCGTGGAGGGGACAGCTAGCACAGATACGCAGTATTTT.

This chain connects TRBV6-5 to TRBJ1-2; D remains ambiguous. CDR3 length: 13 residues. The germline V gene has CDR1 MNHEY and CDR2 SVGAGI. The V and J ends lost 6 bases and 4 bases respectively, with 12 bases between them. The CDR3 sequence: CASRVAGFYGYTF. The CDR3 region has the DNA TGTGCCAGCAGAGTCGCGGGATTCTATGGCTACACCTTC.

This clone appeared once. The rearrangement joins TRBV9 to TRBJ1-1; D unclear. CDR1 is SGDLS and CDR2 is YYNGEE in the germline V gene. With 2 bases removed from V and 5 bases from J, the gap between germline ends came to 19 bases. CDR3 size: 16 residues. CDR3 protein: CASSVGSQSVGTEAFF. The CDR3 DNA is TGTGCCAGCAGCGTGGGGAGTCAATCGGTGGGAACTGAAGCTTTCTTT. The full variable domain, completed using reference TRBV9 and TRBJ1-1, is DSGVTQTPKHLITATGQRVTLRCSPRSGDLSVYWYQQSLDQGLQFLIQYYNGEERAKGNILERFSAQQFPDLHSELNLSSLELGDSALYFCASSVGSQSVGTEAFFGQGTRLTVV.

The chain employs TRBV11-2 and TRBJ2-5; D is possibly TRBD1 (5 bases). The length of the CDR3 is 14 residues. The V end lost 7 bases, the J end lost 3 bases, and 15 bases lay between the germline ends. CDR1 and CDR2 from the germline V gene are SGHAT and FQNNGV. The CDR3 DNA is TGTGCCAGCAAGAAAAGGACACAAGAAGAGACCCAGTACTTC. Translation: CASKKRTQEETQYF. Based on the CDR3 plus reference TRBV11-2 and TRBJ2-5, the full variable domain is EAGVAQSPRYKIIEKRQSVAFWCNPISGHATLYWYQQILGQGPKLLIQFQNNGVVDDSQLPKDRFSAERLKGVDSTLKIQPAKLEDSAVYLCASKKRTQEETQYFGPGTRLLVL.

The chain combines TRBV6-1 with TRBJ2-7; D is perhaps TRBD1 (5 bases). There are 16 residues in the CDR3. Germline CDR1 MNHNS, CDR2 SASEGT. V was trimmed by 4 bases and J by 5 bases, leaving 21 bases between them. The CDR3, as DNA: TGTGCCAGCAGTGGAAAAACTGCCAGGGTACTCCACGAGCAGTACTTC. Protein product: CASSGKTARVLHEQYF.

The rearrangement links TRBV29-1 to TRBJ2-1, with D unclear. The V end lost 4 bases, the J end lost 7 bases, and 8 bases lay between the germline ends. The CDR3 has 11 amino acids. Germline CDR1 SQVTM, CDR2 ANQGSEA. The CDR3 loop is CSVVGPNEQFF. The CDR3 DNA reads TGCAGCGTTGTAGGGCCGAATGAGCAGTTCTTC.

Regarding this clone: A junction boundary mismatches the germline segment, possibly from a read error. The chain uses TRBV29-1 and TRBJ2-5; possible D gene TRBD2, 6 bases. CDR1 is SQVTM, CDR2 ANQGSEA, per germline. The CDR3 is 9 residues long. CDR3 region: CSVERRGDF. In DNA, the CDR3 is TGCAGCGTTGAGCGGCGCGGGGACTTC.

V gene TRBV28 combines with J gene TRBJ2-7; 8 bases fit TRBD1. CDR1 and CDR2 (germline): MDHEN, SYDVKM. Trimming took 7 bases from V and 5 from J; bases not matched to a gene: 7. The CDR3 has 13 amino acids. The CDR3 sequence: CASTVQGGDEQYF. In nucleotides, the CDR3 is TGTGCCAGCACGGTACAGGGGGGAGACGAGCAGTACTTC. Combining the CDR3 with reference TRBV28 and TRBJ2-7 gives the whole variable domain DVKVTQSSRYLVKRTGEKVFLECVQDMDHENMFWYRQDPGLGLRLIYFSYDVKMKEKGDIPEGYSVSREKKERFSLILESASTNQTSMYLCASTVQGGDEQYFGPGTRLTVT.

The gene calls are TRBV20-1 and TRBJ2-5; no firm D call. Trimming shortened V by 4 bases and J by 5 bases, and 8 bases separated the two germline ends. This CDR3 spans 11 amino acids. CDR1 and CDR2 from the germline V gene are DFQATT and SNEGSKA (reference sequence). The CDR3 region has the DNA TGCAGTGCTATCGCGGCGGAGACCCAGTACTTC. Translation gives CSAIAAETQYF.

Regarding this clone: The sample carries other DNA sequences with the same CDR3. V usage is TRBV9 and J usage is TRBJ2-2; D unresolved. The CDR3 loop spans 15 amino acids. The V and J ends lost 0 bases and 0 bases respectively, with 6 bases between them. CDR1 is SGDLS, CDR2 YYNGEE, per germline. This chain's CDR3 is CASSVGAANTGELFF. CDR3 coding DNA: TGTGCCAGCAGCGTAGGGGCAGCGAACACCGGGGAGCTGTTTTTT. The variable domain in full, completed from reference TRBV9 and TRBJ2-2, reads DSGVTQTPKHLITATGQRVTLRCSPRSGDLSVYWYQQSLDQGLQFLIQYYNGEERAKGNILERFSAQQFPDLHSELNLSSLELGDSALYFCASSVGAANTGELFFGEGSRLTVL.

This rearrangement joins TRBV6-5 to TRBJ2-3; the D is unclear. V gave up 4 bases and J gave up 0 bases, with 8 bases separating them. This CDR3 comprises 14 residues. In germline, CDR1 is MNHEY, CDR2 SVGAGI. As DNA, the CDR3 is TGTGCCAGCAGTTCATATCCCAGCACAGATACGCAGTATTTT. Translated: CASSSYPSTDTQYF.

This chain connects TRBV5-4 to TRBJ2-7; TRBD2 aligns across 9 bases. With 4 bases clipped from V and 2 bases from J, the junction kept 7 bases outside the gene matches. CDR1 and CDR2 (germline): SGHNT, YYREEE (reference sequence). The CDR3 runs to 15 residues. The CDR3 loop reads CASSATSGKAYEQYF. The CDR3 DNA follows: TGTGCCAGCAGCGCGACTAGCGGTAAAGCCTACGAGCAGTACTTC.

V gene TRBV2 combines with J gene TRBJ1-2; D gene ambiguous. In germline, CDR1 is SNHLY, CDR2 FYNNEI. V was cut by 6 bases and J by 3 bases, with 11 bases left in between. CDR3 size: 13 residues. DNA for the CDR3: TGTGCCAGCAGGCCGGACGGGGACTATGGCTACACCTTC. Encoded protein: CASRPDGDYGYTF. The variable domain in full, with the rest retrieved from reference TRBV2 and TRBJ1-2, is EPEVTQTPSHQVTQMGQEVILRCVPISNHLYFYWYRQILGQKVEFLVSFYNNEISEKSEIFDDQFSVERPDGSNFTLKIRSTKLEDSAMYFCASRPDGDYGYTFGSGTRLTVV.

The chain combines TRBV18 with TRBJ2-5; D is unresolved. The ends were cut back, 5 bases at V and 0 bases at J, with 4 bases in the middle. Germline-derived CDR1 and CDR2 are KGHSH and LQKENI. This CDR3 has 12 amino acids. CDR3 in amino acids: CASSVYQETQYF. The CDR3 nucleotides are TGTGCCAGCTCAGTGTACCAAGAGACCCAGTACTTC.

The V and J genes are TRBV19 and TRBJ1-1; TRBD1 aligns across 7 bases. V gave up 3 bases and J gave up 5 bases; unmatched junction bases: 9. This CDR3 is 15 amino acids long. CDR1 is LNHDA, CDR2 SQIVND, per germline (reference sequence). CDR3 nucleotides: TGTGCCAGTAGTATGCCGACAGGGAGGCATACTGAAGCTTTCTTT. Amino acids: CASSMPTGRHTEAFF. Using reference TRBV19 and TRBJ1-1 for the parts outside the CDR3, the full variable domain is DGGITQSPKYLFRKEGQNVTLSCEQNLNHDAMYWYRQDPGQGLRLIYYSQIVNDFQKGDIAEGYSVSREKKESFPLTVTSAQKNPTAFYLCASSMPTGRHTEAFFGQGTRLTVV.

CDR3 loop: CASRRVNEQFF. The CDR3 DNA follows: TGTGCCAGCAGGAGGGTCAATGAGCAGTTCTTC. This sequence joins TRBV6-1 and TRBJ2-1; TRBD2 might be the D (5 bases). Trimming left V 6 bases short and J 6 bases short, with 6 bases between. The CDR3 consists of 11 residues. CDR1 MNHNS and CDR2 SASEGT come from the germline V gene.

The CDR3 DNA is TGTGCCAGCAGCCTATTAGATGGCGAGCAGTACTTC. It specifies CASSLLDGEQYF. The V and J genes are TRBV5-5 and TRBJ2-7; D unclear. Germline V gene data show CDR1 as SGHKS and CDR2 as YYEKEE (reference sequence). The CDR3 has 12 amino acids. With 4 bases removed from V and 6 bases from J, the gap between germline ends came to 11 bases.

V and J are TRBV28 and TRBJ2-2; D unresolved. The CDR3 consists of 14 residues. V lost 9 bases and J 4 bases, leaving 15 bases between the germline ends. The germline CDR1 and CDR2 sequences are MDHEN and SYDVKM. The CDR3, as DNA: TGTGCCAGTTGTAAAACAGCGTTCACCGGGGAGCTGTTTTTT. This gives the protein CASCKTAFTGELFF.